This T cell receptor beta chain was sequenced for a study of T cells in Graves' hyperthyroidism and ophthalmopathy. The V gene's germline CDR1 is MNHEY and CDR2 SMNVEV (reference sequence). Trimming stripped 5 bases from V and 8 bases from J, with 12 bases between. The CDR3 has 12 residues. At least ten counts were recorded for this clonotype. Its antigen is unidentified. Notes on the study in general: Separation of ophthalmopathy from stable hyperthyroidism was achieved by a 13 V-J model.

Using RNA transcripts as the source, TCR beta CDR3 regions were amplified. HTBI primers were used for first-round RT-PCR of the TCR CDR3. TCRdb called the multiplex PCR reads again in MiXCR, with one record for every CDR3 protein. The sample lists 350,000 to 450,000 distinct CDR3 sequences; about 14% were seen once. Source material for PBMCs was around 10 ml fresh peripheral blood. This receptor was taken from a man in his forties or fifties with Graves' ophthalmopathy. The V call is TRBV27, the J call TRBJ1-2, with a tentative D call TRBD1 (6 bases). The specimen was blood. CDR3 residues: CASSQQGFGYTF. The CDR3 DNA is TGTGCCAGCAGTCAACAGGGTTTCGGCTACACCTTC.